The 24 T cell receptor beta chains in this list originate from one sample, sequenced in a study of blood T cell repertoires in COVID-19 (dated by TCRdb to about 2020). Library preparation used the immunoSEQ multiplex PCR assay. The immuneACCESS repertoire file appears here via TCRdb, limited to in-frame rearrangements. These files lack a portion of the clones; in checked studies, under half of the deficit traces to unresolved V genes, and the cause of the others is not known. This sample comprises 350,000 to 450,000 clones, roughly 90% of them detected only once. Of the sample, 1.5% to 2% falls within the top ten clones. The sample comprised PBMCs or T cells enriched from blood (not recorded which). These receptors originate from a woman aged 25 to 39 who had recovered from COVID-19.

The J gene is TRBJ2-2, the V gene TRBV7-3; 11 bases are a match to TRBD2. Germline loops: CDR1 SGHTA, CDR2 FQGTGA. The CDR3 has 17 residues. V dropped 4 bases and J dropped 2; count of bases not matched to a gene: 6. In DNA, the CDR3 is TGTGCCAGCAGCTCCCAGACTAGCGGGACAAACACCGGGGAGCTGTTTTTT. Amino acid sequence: CASSSQTSGTNTGELFF.

This chain links TRBV4-2 with TRBJ1-4, with a tentative D call TRBD1 (6 bases). CDR1 is LGHNA and CDR2 is YNFKEQ in the germline V gene. This CDR3 is 16 amino acids long. Trimming removed 3 bases at V and 8 bases at J, with 19 bases between. CDR3 amino acids: CASSQGGTRMREKLFF. The CDR3 region has the DNA TGTGCCAGCAGCCAGGGGGGGACAAGGATGAGGGAAAAACTGTTTTTT.

The rearrangement uses TRBV4-2 and TRBJ1-4; D unresolved. The CDR3 runs to 12 residues. V was pared by 4 bases and J by 5 bases, with 5 bases between. Per the germline V gene, CDR1 is LGHNA and CDR2 is YNFKEQ. The CDR3: CASSLKNEKLFF. Here the CDR3 DNA reads TGTGCCAGCAGCCTTAAAAATGAAAAACTGTTTTTT.

This chain links TRBV6-2 or TRBV6-3 with TRBJ1-2, with D unclear. The V gene lost 3 bases and the J gene lost 7 bases, with 12 bases spanning the gap. Germline V lookup: CDR1 MNHEY, CDR2 SVGEGT. The CDR3 totals 13 residues. CDR3 region: CASSYFWEAGYTF. The CDR3 nucleotides are TGTGCCAGCAGTTATTTCTGGGAGGCTGGCTACACCTTC.

This chain uses TRBV5-1 with TRBJ2-7; 10 nucleotides match TRBD1. The trim removed 2 bases at V and 1 base at J, leaving 6 bases unmatched. This CDR3 comprises 16 residues. Germline values: CDR1 SGHRS, CDR2 YFSETQ. This CDR3 reads CASSFAGDRGSYEQYF. In nucleotides, the CDR3 is TGCGCCAGCAGCTTTGCAGGGGACAGGGGTTCCTACGAGCAGTACTTC.

This clone came up a few times. This chain uses TRBV30 with TRBJ2-3; 7 bases line up with TRBD2. The CDR3 has 16 amino acids. Germline-derived CDR1 and CDR2 are GTSNPN and SVGIG (reference sequence). V lost 5 bases to trimming and J lost 2 bases; unmatched junction nucleotides: 13. For the CDR3, the DNA is TGTGCCTGGTCAAGCGGGGATCAGGGACTCACAGATACGCAGTATTTT. It specifies CAWSSGDQGLTDTQYF.

This clone was seen only a few times. The chain recombines TRBV3-1 (or the pseudogene TRBV3-2) with TRBJ1-2, with 9 bases matching TRBD1. The CDR3 has 19 amino acids. Germline CDR1 and CDR2: LGHDT and YNNKEL (reference sequence). After removal of 4 bases from V and 2 bases from J, the junction contained 17 bases not matched to a gene. CDR3 nucleotide sequence: TGTGCCAGCAGCCGGACTCACCGGGACAGGGATAGATTGAACTATGGCTACACCTTC. Translation gives CASSRTHRDRDRLNYGYTF.

The V and J genes are TRBV6-5 and TRBJ1-3; D is ambiguous. Trimming shortened V by 2 bases and J by 0 bases, and 8 bases separated the two germline ends. Germline V gene data show CDR1 as MNHEY and CDR2 as SVGAGI. This CDR3 is built from 15 residues. The CDR3, as DNA: TGTGCCAGCAGTTACGGGAGCCCCTCTGGAAACACCATATATTTT. It codes for CASSYGSPSGNTIYF.

The chain has TRBV19 and TRBJ1-2, with unresolved D. V lost 7 bases and J 5 bases, leaving 14 bases between the germline ends. CDR3 length equals 13 residues. CDR1 is LNHDA, CDR2 SQIVND, per germline (reference sequence). The CDR3 reads CASTYSRLYGYTF. CDR3 nucleotide sequence: TGTGCCAGTACCTATTCGAGGTTGTATGGCTACACCTTC.

The V and J genes are TRBV2 and TRBJ2-7, with D unresolved. The germline V gene encodes CDR1 SNHLY and CDR2 FYNNEI. Trimming pared 1 base from V and 5 bases from J, leaving 9 bases between. The CDR3 is 13 amino acids. In DNA, the CDR3 is TGTGCCAGCAGTGAAGAGGAACAGCACGAGCAGTACTTC. Its protein is CASSEEEQHEQYF.

This chain joins TRBV18 and TRBJ2-3; TRBD2 agrees at 8 bases. Germline loops: CDR1 KGHSH, CDR2 LQKENI. CDR3 length equals 18 residues. The V and J ends lost 3 bases and 0 bases, in that order; junction bases with no gene match: 11. The CDR3 DNA reads as TGTGCCAGCTCACCGCAAATTAGTGCGGGGGGCAGCACAGATACGCAGTATTTT. Its translation is CASSPQISAGGSTDTQYF. The full variable domain, with the rest looked up from reference TRBV18 and TRBJ2-3, is NAGVMQNPRHLVRRRGQEARLRCSPMKGHSHVYWYRQLPEEGLKFMVYLQKENIIDESGMPKERFSAEFPKEGPSILRIQQVVRGDSAAYFCASSPQISAGGSTDTQYFGPGTRLTVL.

This rearrangement joins TRBV5-1 to TRBJ2-5; 8 bases are shared with TRBD1. V lost 2 bases, J lost 5 bases, and 5 bases stayed unmatched. This CDR3 is built from 14 residues. The germline V gene encodes CDR1 SGHRS and CDR2 YFSETQ. This chain's CDR3 is CASSFRGRKETQYF. The CDR3 DNA is TGCGCCAGCAGCTTCAGGGGGCGAAAGGAGACCCAGTACTTC.

The V and J genes are TRBV7-3 and TRBJ2-5; possible D gene TRBD2, 5 bases. The CDR3 extends over 15 amino acids. From germline, CDR1 is SGHTA and CDR2 FQGTGA. The germline V and J ends were trimmed by 0 bases and 5 bases, with 13 bases remaining between them. For the CDR3, the DNA is TGTGCCAGCAGCTTAACGGGCGGGCGGGTGGAGACCCAGTACTTC. Translation gives CASSLTGGRVETQYF.

The rearrangement uses TRBV29-1 and TRBJ2-7; 8 nucleotides match TRBD1. Germline V gene lookup returns CDR1 SQVTM and CDR2 ANQGSEA. The CDR3 contains 14 residues. The V and J ends lost 6 bases and 0 bases, in that order; junction bases with no gene match: 7. CDR3 nucleotides: TGCAGCGTCGCAACGGGGACAGGCTCCTACGAGCAGTACTTC. As protein: CSVATGTGSYEQYF.

This rearrangement joins TRBV10-1 to TRBJ2-3, with D unresolved. V was cut by 0 bases and J by 4 bases, with 8 bases left in between. The CDR3 runs 14 residues. Germline lookup yields CDR1 WNHNN and CDR2 SYGVQD (reference sequence). The CDR3 coding sequence is TGCGCCAGCAGTGAGTCGCGCTTATCAGATACGCAGTATTTT. Amino acids: CASSESRLSDTQYF.

The chain joins TRBV7-9 to TRBJ2-1, with TRBD2 identical over 8 bases. Looked up from germline, CDR1 is SEHNR and CDR2 is FQNEAQ (reference sequence). The CDR3 runs to 18 residues. J gave up 1 base and V 3 bases, and 11 bases lay outside the gene matches. The DNA of the CDR3 is TGTGCCAGCAGCTTTCCCGACGGGAGGGGCTTATCCTACAATGAGCAGTTCTTC. Translated: CASSFPDGRGLSYNEQFF.

The genes are TRBV9 and TRBJ2-2, with a possible D match to TRBD1 (6 bases). Between the trimmed V and J ends, which lost 4 bases and 6 bases, there was a span of 19 bases. Germline loops: CDR1 SGDLS, CDR2 YYNGEE. This CDR3 is 16 amino acids long. CDR3 DNA sequence: TGTGCCAGCAGCCTCCAGGTGGGGGCAGGGTCCGGGGAGCTGTTTTTT. As protein: CASSLQVGAGSGELFF. Full variable domain (missing parts from reference TRBV9 and TRBJ2-2): DSGVTQTPKHLITATGQRVTLRCSPRSGDLSVYWYQQSLDQGLQFLIQYYNGEERAKGNILERFSAQQFPDLHSELNLSSLELGDSALYFCASSLQVGAGSGELFFGEGSRLTVL.

The CDR3 nucleotides read TGTGCCAGCAGCTTAGTGGGCCGACGGGATTCTGGCTACACCTTC. It yields the protein CASSLVGRRDSGYTF. This rearrangement joins TRBV13 to TRBJ1-2, with unresolved D. The germline gives CDR1 PRHDT, CDR2 FYEKMQ (reference sequence). Trimming stripped 1 base from V and 7 bases from J, with 16 bases between. This CDR3 comprises 15 residues.

In regard to this clone: Different DNA sequences within this sample yield the same CDR3. This chain links TRBV30 with TRBJ1-2, with 11 bases that match TRBD1. The CDR3 contains 13 residues. Germline V gene lookup returns CDR1 GTSNPN and CDR2 SVGIG (reference sequence). V lost 5 bases, J lost 4 bases, and 3 bases stayed unmatched. The CDR3 protein is CAWSGTGGYGYTF. The CDR3 region has the DNA TGTGCCTGGTCCGGGACAGGGGGCTATGGCTACACCTTC. The entire variable domain, with the rest obtained from reference TRBV30 and TRBJ1-2, is as follows: SQTIHQWPATLVQPVGSPLSLECTVEGTSNPNLYWYRQAAGRGLQLLFYSVGIGQISSEVPQNLSASRPQDRQFILSSKKLLLSDSGFYLCAWSGTGGYGYTFGSGTRLTVV.

This clone was detected only once. The V call is TRBV5-6, the J call TRBJ2-7, with 8 bases that match TRBD2. Trimming took 0 bases from V and 8 from J; bases not matched to a gene: 13. The germline gives CDR1 SGHDT, CDR2 YYEEEE. The CDR3 is 16 residues long. In DNA form, the CDR3 reads TGTGCCAGCAGCTTGGTTAGCGGGGAAACTTACGTGAAGCAGTACTTC. Protein sequence: CASSLVSGETYVKQYF.

This chain links TRBV28 with TRBJ2-7; TRBD2 might be the D (7 bases). Trimming left V 4 bases short and J 1 base short, with 11 bases between. This CDR3 comprises 14 residues. Germline CDR1 MDHEN, CDR2 SYDVKM. CDR3 sequence: CASSSQGGSYEQYF. The DNA for the CDR3 is TGTGCCAGCAGTTCACAGGGAGGGTCCTACGAGCAGTACTTC.

V gene TRBV12-3 or TRBV12-4 combines with J gene TRBJ1-5; no clear D gene. CDR3 length: 13 amino acids. With 5 bases removed from V and 12 bases from J, the gap between germline ends came to 17 bases. The CDR3 region has the DNA TGTGCCAGCAGTCCCGGATCGGGGAGGCTCCAGCATTTT. Amino acids: CASSPGSGRLQHF.

The rearrangement joins TRBV6-2 or TRBV6-3 to TRBJ2-5; D possibly corresponds to TRBD2 (6 bases). Looked up from germline, CDR1 is MNHEY and CDR2 is SVGEGT. The V end lost 6 bases, the J end lost 2 bases, and 10 bases lay between the germline ends. The CDR3 totals 13 residues. The CDR3 DNA reads TGTGCCAGCAGCAGGACTAAACAAGAGACCCAGTACTTC. It is translated as CASSRTKQETQYF.

This chain uses TRBV7-9 with TRBJ2-2, with 8 bases that match TRBD1. J lost 5 bases, V lost 6 bases, and 17 bases had no gene match. This CDR3 has 18 residues. CDR1 is SEHNR and CDR2 is FQNEAQ in the germline V gene (reference sequence). CDR3 amino acids: CASRSPTGTGLRTGELFF. For the CDR3, the DNA is TGTGCCAGCAGGTCGCCGACCGGGACAGGTTTAAGAACCGGGGAGCTGTTTTTT.